This entry lists 28 T cell receptor beta chains sequenced from one sample in a study of CD8+ T cells in alopecia areata. Following extraction, RNA underwent reverse transcription to cDNA, which served as the sequencing template. The table came from immunoSEQ multiplex PCR; TCRdb's copy has only in-frame clones and leaves some out. The sample lists about 290,000 clones, 55% to 75% occurring once. The sample's treatment: oral pan-JAK inhibitor, 5-10 mg twice daily. The sample consisted of CD4+ T cells sorted from blood, taken at week 24, from a patient treated with tofacitinib. The receptor set was obtained from a human donor with alopecia areata.

The chain is built from TRBV2 and TRBJ2-5, with D unclear. Germline V gene data show CDR1 as SNHLY and CDR2 as FYNNEI. The CDR3 runs to 13 residues. V was pared by 6 bases and J by 3 bases, with 11 bases between. As DNA, the CDR3 is TGTGCCAGCAGGACGGCATGGGAAGAGACCCAGTACTTC. Translating gives CASRTAWEETQYF.

J is TRBJ1-6 and V is TRBV6-1; D might be TRBD1 (5 bases). This CDR3 comprises 13 residues. CDR1 MNHNS and CDR2 SASEGT come from the germline V gene. V was clipped by 6 bases and J by 7 bases, with 10 bases between them. The CDR3 DNA reads TGTGCCAGCAGCCTCGACAGCAATTCACCCCTCCACTTT. This encodes CASSLDSNSPLHF.

This clone was counted a few times. This rearrangement joins TRBV16 to TRBJ2-1, with a weak D call TRBD1 (5 bases). CDR3 length: 13 amino acids. Germline assignment: CDR1 KGHSY and CDR2 FQNENV. V was cut by 4 bases and J by 10 bases, with 14 bases left in between. CDR3 region: CASSPQGAGEQFF. The CDR3 DNA reads as TGTGCCAGCAGCCCTCAAGGGGCAGGGGAGCAGTTCTTC.

V usage is TRBV29-1 and J usage is TRBJ2-3, with D tentatively TRBD2 (5 bases). Germline CDR1 is SQVTM and CDR2 is ANQGSEA. This CDR3 is 13 amino acids long. The V and J ends lost 0 bases and 3 bases respectively, with 7 bases between them. CDR3 DNA sequence: TGCAGCGTTGAAGAAACGGGGACAGATACGCAGTATTTT. This encodes CSVEETGTDTQYF.

This clone was seen more than once but under ten times. CDR3 bases: TGTGCCAGCAGCGGCTGGGCCCCTCCCGGGGAGCTGTTTTTT. Protein: CASSGWAPPGELFF. The rearrangement uses TRBV7-9 and TRBJ2-2; D remains unclear. Germline V gene sequence: CDR1 SEHNR, CDR2 FQNEAQ (reference sequence). The CDR3 has 14 amino acids. Deletions cut 5 bases from V and 6 bases from J, with 13 bases between.

The rearrangement links TRBV13 to TRBJ2-1; 9 bases map to TRBD2. Per germline, CDR1 PRHDT and CDR2 FYEKMQ (reference sequence). The CDR3 extends over 17 amino acids. V gave up 1 base and J gave up 5 bases; unmatched junction bases: 9. The CDR3, as DNA: TGTGCCAGCAGCTTAGTTGCGGGGGGGCCGGGGAACAATGAGCAGTTCTTC. Protein product: CASSLVAGGPGNNEQFF. Variable domain in full (rest from reference TRBV13 and TRBJ2-1): AAGVIQSPRHLIKEKRETATLKCYPIPRHDTVYWYQQGPGQDPQFLISFYEKMQSDKGSIPDRFSAQQFSDYHSELNMSSLELGDSALYFCASSLVAGGPGNNEQFFGPGTRLTVL.

J is TRBJ2-4 and V is TRBV29-1, with 8 bases that match TRBD1. The CDR3 consists of 14 residues. Trimming at V came to 5 bases and at J to 2 bases, leaving 5 bases not matched to a gene. From germline, CDR1 is SQVTM and CDR2 ANQGSEA. The chain's CDR3 is CSVRTGRSKNIQYF. In DNA, the CDR3 is TGCAGCGTTCGGACAGGGCGGTCCAAAAACATTCAGTACTTC. Together with reference TRBV29-1 and TRBJ2-4, the CDR3 gives the full variable domain: SAVISQKPSRDICQRGTSLTIQCQVDSQVTMMFWYRQQPGQSLTLIATANQGSEATYESGFVIDKFPISRPNLTFSTLTVSNMSPEDSSIYLCSVRTGRSKNIQYFGAGTRLSVL.

The gene calls are TRBV4-3 and TRBJ2-5; D is ambiguous. The length of the CDR3 is 15 residues. Germline V gives CDR1 LGHNA, CDR2 YSLEER. V gave up 0 bases and J gave up 1 base, with 9 bases separating them. CDR3 sequence (DNA): TGCGCCAGCAGCCAAGACGGGTGGATCCAAGAGACCCAGTACTTC. This codes for CASSQDGWIQETQYF.

This chain connects TRBV5-1 to TRBJ1-1, with D perhaps matching TRBD1 (5 bases). V was pared by 0 bases and J by 4 bases, with 10 bases between. Germline V gives CDR1 SGHRS, CDR2 YFSETQ. The CDR3 is 14 residues long. CDR3: CASSLAEGRTEAFF. The CDR3 DNA sequence: TGCGCCAGCAGCTTGGCTGAGGGACGCACTGAAGCTTTCTTT.

The chain links TRBV2 to TRBJ2-3; D not resolved. CDR3 length equals 16 residues. V lost 2 bases, J lost 1 base, and 13 bases lay in between. Germline CDR1 reads SNHLY; CDR2 reads FYNNEI. The CDR3 reads CASSEYPFPGTDTQYF. The CDR3 nucleotides are TGTGCCAGCAGTGAATACCCGTTTCCAGGCACAGATACGCAGTATTTT. Filled out from reference TRBV2 and TRBJ2-3, the complete variable domain reads EPEVTQTPSHQVTQMGQEVILRCVPISNHLYFYWYRQILGQKVEFLVSFYNNEISEKSEIFDDQFSVERPDGSNFTLKIRSTKLEDSAMYFCASSEYPFPGTDTQYFGPGTRLTVL.

In this sample, this clone turned up a few times. The chain uses TRBV15 and TRBJ2-5, with D maybe TRBD1 (5 bases). This CDR3 contains 15 residues. The germline CDR1 and CDR2 sequences are LNHNV and YYDKDF (reference sequence). Trimming stripped 0 bases from V and 1 base from J, with 9 bases between. The CDR3 sequence: CATSRDTGPQETQYF. The CDR3 nucleotides are TGTGCCACCAGCAGAGATACAGGACCCCAAGAGACCCAGTACTTC. The full variable domain, rest sourced from reference TRBV15 and TRBJ2-5, is DAMVIQNPRYQVTQFGKPVTLSCSQTLNHNVMYWYQQKSSQAPKLLFHYYDKDFNNEADTPDNFQSRRPNTSFCFLDIRSPGLGDTAMYLCATSRDTGPQETQYFGPGTRLLVL.

This clone was counted only a few times. The chain has TRBV7-2 and TRBJ1-6; the D is unclear. Trimming stripped 5 bases from V and 9 bases from J, with 17 bases between. The CDR3 is made up of 15 amino acids. CDR1 and CDR2 from the germline V gene are SGHTA and FQGNSA. CDR3 region: CASSPREGIVSPLHF. CDR3 DNA sequence: TGTGCCAGCAGCCCCCGCGAGGGTATTGTTTCACCCCTCCACTTT.

J is TRBJ1-4 and V is TRBV9, with D unclear. CDR1 SGDLS and CDR2 YYNGEE come from the germline V gene. This CDR3 has 13 amino acids. Trimming cost V 3 bases and J 5 bases, with 8 bases left between them. CDR3 nucleotides: TGTGCCAGCAGCGCACATGGGAATGAAAAACTGTTTTTT. Residues: CASSAHGNEKLFF.

The genes are TRBV2 and TRBJ1-1; D remains unclear. The ends were cut back, 6 bases at V and 1 base at J, with 9 bases in the middle. CDR3 size: 13 residues. Per the germline V gene, CDR1 is SNHLY and CDR2 is FYNNEI. CDR3 amino acids: CASRADENTEAFF. The CDR3 DNA is TGTGCCAGCAGGGCAGATGAGAACACTGAAGCTTTCTTT.

The V call is TRBV20-1, the J call TRBJ2-1; no reliable D call. Trimming shortened V by 5 bases and J by 8 bases, and 10 bases separated the two germline ends. CDR3 size: 11 residues. The germline V gene encodes CDR1 DFQATT and CDR2 SNEGSKA (reference sequence). This chain's CDR3 is CSAQVVDEQFF. DNA of the CDR3: TGCAGTGCTCAAGTCGTCGATGAGCAGTTCTTC.

Of note for this clone: This specimen includes other DNA sequences encoding the same CDR3. This chain uses TRBV29-1 with TRBJ2-5; tentative D call: TRBD1 (5 bases). Trimming removed 4 bases from V and 3 bases from J, with 9 bases in between. The CDR3 runs 12 residues. The germline V gene has CDR1 SQVTM and CDR2 ANQGSEA. The CDR3 here is CSVVGREETQYF. The CDR3 nucleotides read TGCAGCGTTGTCGGCAGGGAAGAGACCCAGTACTTC.

J is TRBJ2-1 and V is TRBV10-3; 8 bases are shared with TRBD2. The CDR3 runs to 15 residues. Trimming cost V 2 bases and J 9 bases; bases outside gene matches: 9. The V gene's germline CDR1 is ENHRY and CDR2 SYGVKD. As DNA, the CDR3 is TGTGCCATCAGTGAGAATGCGGGGGGCCGGGCTGAGCAGTTCTTC. Protein sequence: CAISENAGGRAEQFF.

The CDR3 here is CATSRVNTEAFF. The CDR3 bases are TGTGCCACCAGCAGAGTGAACACTGAAGCTTTCTTT. The chain carries TRBV15 and TRBJ1-1; no firm D call. CDR1 LNHNV and CDR2 YYDKDF come from the germline V gene (reference sequence). The CDR3 contains 12 residues. Trimming stripped 1 base from V and 0 bases from J, with 0 bases between.

The CDR3 loop reads CAWSHRDTGDQPQHF. The CDR3 DNA reads TGTGCCTGGAGCCACCGGGACACCGGGGATCAGCCCCAGCATTTT. V gene TRBV30 combines with J gene TRBJ1-5, with a possible D match to TRBD1 (6 bases). The CDR3 has 15 residues. The ends were cut back, 3 bases at V and 5 bases at J, with 17 bases in the middle. CDR1 and CDR2 from the germline V gene are GTSNPN and SVGIG (reference sequence). The full variable domain, rest sourced from reference TRBV30 and TRBJ1-5, is SQTIHQWPATLVQPVGSPLSLECTVEGTSNPNLYWYRQAAGRGLQLLFYSVGIGQISSEVPQNLSASRPQDRQFILSSKKLLLSDSGFYLCAWSHRDTGDQPQHFGDGTRLSIL.

V usage is TRBV20-1 and J usage is TRBJ2-5; no firm D call. Looked up from germline, CDR1 is DFQATT and CDR2 is SNEGSKA (reference sequence). Trimming left V 0 bases short and J 7 bases short, with 3 bases between. The CDR3 extends over 10 amino acids. The CDR3 sequence is CSARDLTQYF. CDR3 coding DNA: TGCAGTGCTAGAGATTTGACCCAGTACTTC.

The chain couples TRBV5-1 to TRBJ1-1; D remains ambiguous. CDR3 size: 15 residues. The V and J ends lost 3 bases and 3 bases respectively, with 15 bases between them. Germline assignment: CDR1 SGHRS and CDR2 YFSETQ. The CDR3 reads CASSSLRGSDTEAFF. DNA of the CDR3: TGCGCCAGCAGCTCGTTGCGCGGTTCGGACACTGAAGCTTTCTTT. Filled out from reference TRBV5-1 and TRBJ1-1, the complete variable domain reads KAGVTQTPRYLIKTRGQQVTLSCSPISGHRSVSWYQQTPGQGLQFLFEYFSETQRNKGNFPGRFSGRQFSNSRSEMNVSTLELGDSALYLCASSSLRGSDTEAFFGQGTRLTVV.

There are a few counts of this clone. The chain has TRBV5-1 and TRBJ2-7; 10 bases are a match to TRBD2. The V gene end was trimmed by 5 bases and the J gene end by 1 base; junction bases not matched to a gene: 3. The CDR3 has 14 amino acids. Germline lookup yields CDR1 SGHRS and CDR2 YFSETQ. The CDR3 reads CASRGTSASYEQYF. CDR3 nucleotide sequence: TGCGCCAGCAGGGGGACTAGCGCTTCCTACGAGCAGTACTTC.

The gene calls are TRBV6-5 and TRBJ2-7; tentatively, D is TRBD1 (5 bases). The germline CDR1 and CDR2 sequences are MNHEY and SVGAGI. V was trimmed by 6 bases and J by 3 bases, leaving 9 bases between them. The CDR3 extends over 12 amino acids. The CDR3 sequence is CASSGHGYEQYF. DNA for the CDR3: TGTGCCAGCAGCGGACATGGCTACGAGCAGTACTTC.

This chain connects TRBV30 to TRBJ2-1, with D maybe TRBD2 (5 bases). The CDR3 runs to 12 residues. The V end was cut by 8 bases, the J end by 4 bases, with 12 bases between. Germline assignment: CDR1 GTSNPN and CDR2 SVGIG (reference sequence). CDR3 bases: TGTGCCGGGATCCGGACTTACAATGAGCAGTTCTTC. Protein product: CAGIRTYNEQFF.

In this sample, this clone turned up a few times. The V gene is TRBV30, the J gene TRBJ1-1, with unresolved D. Trimming removed 3 bases at V and 5 bases at J, with 16 bases between. Germline CDR1 is GTSNPN and CDR2 is SVGIG (reference sequence). This CDR3 contains 14 residues. The DNA of the CDR3 is TGTGCCTGGAGCAATTGGGAGCGTCGGACTGAAGCTTTCTTT. Its translation is CAWSNWERRTEAFF.

The J gene is TRBJ1-1, the V gene TRBV2; 7 positions match TRBD1. Trimming at V came to 5 bases and at J to 7 bases, leaving 1 base not matched to a gene. The CDR3 has 11 amino acids. The germline V gene has CDR1 SNHLY and CDR2 FYNNEI. CDR3 coding DNA: TGTGCCAGCAGTAGGGACAGTGAAGCTTTCTTT. Translating gives CASSRDSEAFF.

V gene TRBV7-2 combines with J gene TRBJ2-5, with a tentative D call TRBD1 (6 bases). V dropped 5 bases and J dropped 5 bases, with 24 bases sitting between them. CDR3 length: 17 amino acids. Looked up from germline, CDR1 is SGHTA and CDR2 is FQGNSA. DNA of the CDR3: TGTGCCAGCAGCCCCCTTTTAGCTGGGGGCGCGGAGGAGACCCAGTACTTC. Its protein is CASSPLLAGGAEETQYF.

V gene TRBV18 combines with J gene TRBJ2-4; 7 bases are a match to TRBD2. Trimming removed 2 bases from V and 1 base from J; junction bases left unmatched: 2. This CDR3 has 15 residues. Germline CDR1 KGHSH, CDR2 LQKENI. The CDR3 DNA is TGTGCCAGCTCACCAGACGGGGGGGCCAAAAACATTCAGTACTTC. This gives the protein CASSPDGGAKNIQYF.